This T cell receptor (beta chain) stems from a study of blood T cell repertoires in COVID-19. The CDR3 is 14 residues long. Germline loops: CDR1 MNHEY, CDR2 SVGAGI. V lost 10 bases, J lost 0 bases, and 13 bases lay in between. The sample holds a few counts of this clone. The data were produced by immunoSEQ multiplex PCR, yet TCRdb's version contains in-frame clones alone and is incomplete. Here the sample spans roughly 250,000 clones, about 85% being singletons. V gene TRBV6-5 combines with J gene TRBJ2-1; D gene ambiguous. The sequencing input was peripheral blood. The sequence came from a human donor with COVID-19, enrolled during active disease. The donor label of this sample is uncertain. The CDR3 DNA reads TGTGCCATCCGATCTGCGGACTCCTACAATGAGCAGTTCTTC. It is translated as CAIRSADSYNEQFF.